What follows are 13 T cell receptor beta chains derived from one specimen sequenced in a study of shared clonotypes between healthy human individuals (dated by TCRdb to about 2020). Libraries were built with the immunoSEQ multiplex PCR assay. TCRdb carries this immuneACCESS record with in-frame sequences only. Its versions omit some clonotypes, under half of them owing to an unresolved V gene in the studies checked, with the rest unexplained. The sample profile shows more than 2,000,000 clones; 90% to 95% of them were found once. Together, the top ten hold about 0.37% of the sample. The sequencing sample was made of naive CD4+ T cells from PBMCs. Interpreted using the paper, the cell subset or site label stands for: CD45RA+ positively selected. These receptor sequences come from a man aged 18-30 years in good health. Some clones in this sample may be carry-over from other donors' samples.

V usage is TRBV28 and J usage is TRBJ2-1; possible D gene TRBD1, 5 bases. V lost 5 bases to trimming and J lost 6 bases, with 17 bases between them. The CDR3 length is 15 residues. The germline gives CDR1 MDHEN, CDR2 SYDVKM. In nucleotides, the CDR3 is TGTGCCAGCAGTCTCGACGGCGGAAGGGGCAATGAGCAGTTCTTC. Its translation: CASSLDGGRGNEQFF.

J is TRBJ1-5 and V is TRBV2; a possible D gene is TRBD1 (5 bases). V gave up 4 bases and J gave up 7 bases, with 14 bases separating them. Germline V gives CDR1 SNHLY, CDR2 FYNNEI. The CDR3 covers 14 residues. This chain's CDR3 is CASSGAREGQPQHF. CDR3 in DNA: TGTGCCAGCAGTGGGGCCAGGGAGGGCCAGCCCCAGCATTTT. The full variable domain, its missing parts supplied by reference TRBV2 and TRBJ1-5, is EPEVTQTPSHQVTQMGQEVILRCVPISNHLYFYWYRQILGQKVEFLVSFYNNEISEKSEIFDDQFSVERPDGSNFTLKIRSTKLEDSAMYFCASSGAREGQPQHFGDGTRLSIL.

Details on this clone: The sample holds other DNA sequences that translate to the same CDR3. The V gene is TRBV28, the J gene TRBJ2-3, with TRBD2 matching over 10 bases. With V trimmed by 4 bases and J by 1 base, 2 bases remained unmatched. CDR3 size: 15 residues. Looked up from germline, CDR1 is MDHEN and CDR2 is SYDVKM. CDR3 sequence reads: CASSSLAGGTDTQYF. CDR3 coding DNA: TGTGCCAGCAGTTCTCTAGCGGGGGGCACAGATACGCAGTATTTT. Variable domain in full (rest from reference TRBV28 and TRBJ2-3): DVKVTQSSRYLVKRTGEKVFLECVQDMDHENMFWYRQDPGLGLRLIYFSYDVKMKEKGDIPEGYSVSREKKERFSLILESASTNQTSMYLCASSSLAGGTDTQYFGPGTRLTVL.

The V and J genes are TRBV5-1 and TRBJ2-3, with TRBD1 matching over 7 bases. Germline CDR1 SGHRS, CDR2 YFSETQ. This CDR3 comprises 16 residues. V was clipped by 1 base and J by 4 bases; unmatched bases: 9. CDR3 in DNA: TGCGCCAGCAGCTTGAATCAGCAGACAGGGCCAGATACGCAGTATTTT. Translating it yields CASSLNQQTGPDTQYF.

J is TRBJ1-5 and V is TRBV6-6; a weak D match, TRBD1 (6 bases). CDR1 is MNHNY and CDR2 is SVGAGI in the germline V gene (reference sequence). This CDR3 is 15 amino acids long. Trimming pared 2 bases from V and 7 bases from J, leaving 15 bases between. This chain's CDR3 is CASSYAYRVGQPQHF. CDR3 nucleotide sequence: TGTGCCAGCAGTTACGCGTACAGGGTCGGCCAGCCCCAGCATTTT.

The CDR3 DNA sequence: TGTGCCAGTAGTATTGGGGGAGAAATCAATCAGCCCCAGCATTTT. It is translated as CASSIGGEINQPQHF. V gene TRBV19 combines with J gene TRBJ1-5; a possible D gene is TRBD1 (5 bases). The CDR3 contains 15 residues. The V gene lost 3 bases and the J gene lost 3 bases, with 12 bases spanning the gap. From germline, CDR1 is LNHDA and CDR2 SQIVND (reference sequence).

This clone has a single count. The CDR3 nucleotides are TGTGCCAGCGCGGGAGGGACAGACGCCGGGGAGCTGTTTTTT. Its translation: CASAGGTDAGELFF. This chain connects TRBV2 to TRBJ2-2; TRBD2 matches 9 bases. Germline V gene data show CDR1 as SNHLY and CDR2 as FYNNEI. V was pared by 8 bases and J by 6 bases, with 7 bases of the junction left unmatched. This CDR3 has 14 residues.

The chain carries TRBV7-2 and TRBJ2-1; no clear D gene. The CDR3 is made up of 15 amino acids. V was shortened by 2 bases and J by 0 bases, with 8 bases between the two germline ends. Germline loops: CDR1 SGHTA, CDR2 FQGNSA. The CDR3 DNA follows: TGTGCCAGCAGCTTAACTCTCGGCTCCTACAATGAGCAGTTCTTC. This gives the protein CASSLTLGSYNEQFF.

The DNA of the CDR3 is TGTGCCAGCAGCTTAGAAGCGGGCACAGATACGCAGTATTTT. Translation gives CASSLEAGTDTQYF. The chain joins TRBV7-2 to TRBJ2-3, with TRBD2 as a possible D gene (5 bases). This CDR3 is 14 amino acids long. Germline values: CDR1 SGHTA, CDR2 FQGNSA. The ends were cut back, 1 base at V and 1 base at J, with 6 bases in the middle.

Details on this clone: Other DNA sequences in this specimen translate into the identical CDR3. This CDR3 is CASSVGAGGYYEQYF. CDR3 sequence (DNA): TGTGCCAGCAGCGTAGGAGCGGGAGGGTACTACGAGCAGTACTTC. The chain carries TRBV9 and TRBJ2-7; 10 bases align to TRBD2. Germline loops: CDR1 SGDLS, CDR2 YYNGEE. The J segment lost 3 bases and the V segment lost 0 bases, leaving 3 bases of the junction unmatched. CDR3 size: 15 residues. Full variable domain (rest looked up from reference TRBV9 and TRBJ2-7): DSGVTQTPKHLITATGQRVTLRCSPRSGDLSVYWYQQSLDQGLQFLIQYYNGEERAKGNILERFSAQQFPDLHSELNLSSLELGDSALYFCASSVGAGGYYEQYFGPGTRLTVT.

This chain uses TRBV7-9 with TRBJ2-7; 8 nucleotides match TRBD2. V trimming: 6 bases; J trimming: 2 bases; junction bases outside the gene matches: 6. The CDR3 is made up of 14 amino acids. The germline V gene encodes CDR1 SEHNR and CDR2 FQNEAQ (reference sequence). The CDR3 sequence: CASRSGGNTYEQYF. The CDR3 DNA reads as TGTGCCAGCAGGTCGGGAGGGAACACCTACGAGCAGTACTTC.

This clone was seen once. The chain links TRBV11-2 to TRBJ2-3; possible D gene TRBD1, 6 bases. V was cut by 5 bases and J by 1 base, with 19 bases left in between. Germline assignment: CDR1 SGHAT and CDR2 FQNNGV. The CDR3 length is 17 residues. CDR3: CASSPGPGKGGTDTQYF. The CDR3 nucleotides read TGTGCCAGCAGCCCAGGCCCGGGGAAGGGGGGCACAGATACGCAGTATTTT.

This rearrangement joins TRBV7-9 to TRBJ1-2; TRBD1 is a possible D gene (5 bases). This CDR3 comprises 15 residues. Germline-derived CDR1 and CDR2 are SEHNR and FQNEAQ (reference sequence). The ends were cut back, 6 bases at V and 5 bases at J, with 19 bases in the middle. The CDR3 sequence is CASSLGGRVKYGYTF. As DNA, the CDR3 is TGTGCCAGCAGTTTGGGTGGCAGGGTGAAGTATGGCTACACCTTC.